This TCR beta chain was obtained from a study of T cells expressing NK-cell markers. Study-level background: Researchers got TCR beta repertoires out of sorted CD3+CD56+NKG2C+, CD3+CD56+NKG2C- and CD3+CD56-NKG2C+ T cells. Among eight sequenced donors, seven carried HCMV seropositivity while one was seronegative.

For this clonotype: Its antigen is undetermined.

General study results and limits: Each of a handful of donors carried dominant NKG2C+ clonotypes accounting for about 1.0-7.0% of CD8+ T cells.

The cDNA for TCR beta came from 5'RACE template switching with UMIs. One entry per CDR3 protein, without DNA, is what TCRdb gives after re-calling the 5' RACE reads. The sample yields about 390,000 distinct CDR3 sequences, of which the top ten take up approximately 12%. Sequencing was performed on blood T cells: a sorted CD56 or NKG2C T cell subset, CD4+ or CD8+ T cells, or bulk PBMC T cells (not recorded which). This sequence was found in a woman in her fifties or sixties in good health.

The CDR3 is CASSPTPDRGTNEKLFF. The rearrangement uses TRBV7-6 and TRBJ1-4; TCRdb names TRBD1, which stays unverified in the absence of DNA. Germline V CDR1 and CDR2: SGHVS, FNYEAQ. The CDR3 loop spans 17 amino acids.